This note documents a single TCR beta chain sequence. Its antigen is still unknown. The assay was immunoSEQ multiplex PCR, and TCRdb's table has in-frame clones only and misses some. Of around 30,000 clones in the sample, about 85% were seen once. The sample comes from a study of monozygotic twins with cystic fibrosis. Trimming cost V 4 bases and J 1 base, with 10 bases left between them. The CDR3 extends over 13 amino acids. Germline V lookup: CDR1 SQVTM, CDR2 ANQGSEA. Notes on the study in general: Nucleotide-identical clonotype sharing was significantly higher within monozygotic CF twin pairs than between unrelated CF individuals. In 13 of 16 pairs, V gene usage was closest to the co-twin's. Clonality was generally low (median around 0.009), higher in the most severe patients. Shared CDR3 numbers were not associated with age, concordance or severity.

The genes are TRBV29-1 and TRBJ1-1; D uncertain. This receptor was obtained from a girl aged 2 to 10 with cystic fibrosis. The sequenced material came from blood. This CDR3 reads CSVGGRANTEAFF. As DNA, the CDR3 is TGCAGCGTTGGAGGGAGGGCGAACACTGAAGCTTTCTTT.